There are many counts of the clone carrying this T cell receptor (beta chain). Described time point: patch test 2, 6 weeks after DPC sensitization. The treatment here: therapeutic diphenylcyclopropenone sensitization with weekly scalp DPC. This sample was taken from a study of human T cells and chemical hapten exposure. MiXCR was run by TCRdb on the RACE reads, yielding one entry per CDR3 protein. Among around 360,000 distinct CDR3 sequences listed, under 6.5% were seen once. The source material was whole blood, sampled in connection with sensitization to the hapten diphenylcyclopropenone (DPC). This receptor was taken from a woman in her late teens or twenties with alopecia areata. Some clones in this sample may be carry-over from other donors' samples.

CDR3 loop: CASSLNSNQPQHF. Here the CDR3 DNA reads TGTGCCAGCAGCTTAAATAGCAATCAGCCCCAGCATTTT. The chain has TRBV12-3 or TRBV12-4 and TRBJ1-5; D is unclear. Trimming removed 6 bases from V and 0 bases from J, with 6 bases in between. The CDR3 covers 13 residues.